This T cell receptor (beta chain) was sequenced in a study of blood T cells in healthy people across ages. Points from the study as a whole: The percentage of naive T cells correlated strongly with TCR beta diversity. Older age went with lower TCR beta diversity per million T cells, in a roughly linear way.

The V gene lost 7 bases and the J gene lost 2 bases, with 12 bases spanning the gap. The CDR3 loop spans 14 amino acids. CDR1 is SNHLY, CDR2 FYNNEI, per germline. A second PCR, run for about 7 to 11 cycles, used a sample-barcoded 5' primer plus a J-beta primer mix. Carrying 12 random nucleotides, a template-switch adaptor labeled each individual cDNA molecule. TCRdb re-analysed the 5' RACE reads in MiXCR, keeping a single row per CDR3 protein. The profile shows about 1.8 million distinct CDR3 sequences, approximately 50% of them singletons. In regard to this clonotype: Its antigen is undetermined.

The receptor comes from a middle-aged woman in good health. The genes are TRBV2 and TRBJ1-5; D is possibly TRBD1 (6 bases). The sample consisted of blood. This CDR3 reads CASTKQGGNQPQHF. The DNA of the CDR3 is TGTGCCAGCACGAAACAGGGTGGCAATCAGCCCCAGCATTTT.